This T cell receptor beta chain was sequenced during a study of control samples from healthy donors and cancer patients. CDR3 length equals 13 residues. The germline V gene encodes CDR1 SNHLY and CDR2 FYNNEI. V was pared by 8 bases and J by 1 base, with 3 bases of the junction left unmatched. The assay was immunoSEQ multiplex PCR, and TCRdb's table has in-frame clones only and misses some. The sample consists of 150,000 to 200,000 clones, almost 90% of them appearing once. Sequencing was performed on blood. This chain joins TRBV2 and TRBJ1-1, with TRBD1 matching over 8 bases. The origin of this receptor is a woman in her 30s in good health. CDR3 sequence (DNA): TGTGCCAGCCGGGACAGGAAGAACACTGAAGCTTTCTTT. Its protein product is CASRDRKNTEAFF.